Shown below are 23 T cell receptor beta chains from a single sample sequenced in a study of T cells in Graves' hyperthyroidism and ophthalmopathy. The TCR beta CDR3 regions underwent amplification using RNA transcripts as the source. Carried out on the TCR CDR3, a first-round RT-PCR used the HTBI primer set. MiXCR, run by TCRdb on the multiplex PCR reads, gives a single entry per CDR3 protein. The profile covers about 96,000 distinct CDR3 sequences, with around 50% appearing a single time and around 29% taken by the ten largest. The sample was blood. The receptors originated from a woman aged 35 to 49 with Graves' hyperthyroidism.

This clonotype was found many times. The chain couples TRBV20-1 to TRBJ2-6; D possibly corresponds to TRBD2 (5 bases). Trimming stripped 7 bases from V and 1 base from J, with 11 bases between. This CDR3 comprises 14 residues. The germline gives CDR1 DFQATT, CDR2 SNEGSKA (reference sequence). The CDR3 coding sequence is TGCAGTGGGGTTGGCGGGTCTGGGGCCAACGTCCTGACTTTC. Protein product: CSGVGGSGANVLTF.

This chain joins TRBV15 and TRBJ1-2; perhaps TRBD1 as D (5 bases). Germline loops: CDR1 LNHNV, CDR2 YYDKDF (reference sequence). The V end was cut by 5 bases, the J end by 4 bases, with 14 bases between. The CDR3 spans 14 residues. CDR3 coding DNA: TGTGCCACCAGCGTCAACCAGGGCGGCTATGGCTACACCTTC. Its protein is CATSVNQGGYGYTF.

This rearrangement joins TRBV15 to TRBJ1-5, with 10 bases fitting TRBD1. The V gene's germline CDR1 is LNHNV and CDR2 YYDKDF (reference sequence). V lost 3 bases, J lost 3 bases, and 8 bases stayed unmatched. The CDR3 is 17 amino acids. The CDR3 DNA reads TGTGCCACCAGCAGCTTGGGGACAGGGGAGGTCAATCAGCCCCAGCATTTT. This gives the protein CATSSLGTGEVNQPQHF.

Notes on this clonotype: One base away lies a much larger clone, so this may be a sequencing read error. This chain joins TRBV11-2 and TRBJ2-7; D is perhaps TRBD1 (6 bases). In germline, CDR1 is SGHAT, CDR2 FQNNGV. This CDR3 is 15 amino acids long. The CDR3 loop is CASSLNRDTPYKQYF. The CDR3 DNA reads TGTGCCAGCAGCTTAAATCGGGACACCCCCTACAAGCAGTACTTC.

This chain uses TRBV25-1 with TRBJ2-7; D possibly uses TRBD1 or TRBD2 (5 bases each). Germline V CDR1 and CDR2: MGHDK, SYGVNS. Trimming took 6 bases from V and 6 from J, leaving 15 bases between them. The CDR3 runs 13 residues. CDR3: CASRTPGQFEQYF. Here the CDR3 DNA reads TGTGCCAGCAGGACGCCGGGGCAGTTCGAGCAGTACTTC.

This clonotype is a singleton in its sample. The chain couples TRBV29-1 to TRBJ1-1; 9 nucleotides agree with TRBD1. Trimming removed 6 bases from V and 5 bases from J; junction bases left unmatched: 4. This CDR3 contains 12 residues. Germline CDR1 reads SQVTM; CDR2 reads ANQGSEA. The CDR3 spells CSVWDRATEAFF. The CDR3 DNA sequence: TGCAGCGTGTGGGACAGGGCAACTGAAGCTTTCTTT.

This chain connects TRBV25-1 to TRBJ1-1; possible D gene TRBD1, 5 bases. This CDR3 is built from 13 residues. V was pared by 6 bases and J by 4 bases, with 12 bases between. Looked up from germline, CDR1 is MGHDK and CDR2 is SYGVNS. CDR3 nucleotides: TGTGCCAGCAGGGCGGCAGGGTTCACTGAAGCTTTCTTT. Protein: CASRAAGFTEAFF.

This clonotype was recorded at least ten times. The CDR3 nucleotides are TGTGCCAGCAGCTTACAACAGGCAGCCACAGATACGCAGTATTTT. Translated: CASSLQQAATDTQYF. The V call is TRBV7-2, the J call TRBJ2-3, with D tentatively TRBD1 (5 bases). Trimming left V 2 bases short and J 2 bases short, with 11 bases between. CDR3 length: 15 residues. The germline V gene has CDR1 SGHTA and CDR2 FQGNSA.

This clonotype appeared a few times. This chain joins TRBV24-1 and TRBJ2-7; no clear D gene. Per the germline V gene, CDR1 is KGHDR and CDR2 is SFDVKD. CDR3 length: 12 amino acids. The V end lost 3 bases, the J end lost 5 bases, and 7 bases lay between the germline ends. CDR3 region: CATSDTLDEQYF. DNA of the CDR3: TGTGCCACCAGTGATACCCTTGACGAGCAGTACTTC.

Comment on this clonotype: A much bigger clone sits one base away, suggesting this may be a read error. CDR3 residues: CVSSELEGAGTEAFF. The CDR3 DNA sequence: TGTGTCAGCAGTGAACTTGAGGGGGCAGGCACTGAAGCTTTCTTT. The chain is built from TRBV6-1 and TRBJ1-1; 7 bases are a match to TRBD1. Germline V CDR1 and CDR2: MNHNS, SASEGT. The CDR3 consists of 15 residues.

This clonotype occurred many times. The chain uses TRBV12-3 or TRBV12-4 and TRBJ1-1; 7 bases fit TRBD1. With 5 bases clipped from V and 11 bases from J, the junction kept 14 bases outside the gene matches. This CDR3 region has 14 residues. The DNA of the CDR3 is TGTGCCAGCAGTCTCAGAGGACAGGCCCTTGAGGCTTTCTTT. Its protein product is CASSLRGQALEAFF.

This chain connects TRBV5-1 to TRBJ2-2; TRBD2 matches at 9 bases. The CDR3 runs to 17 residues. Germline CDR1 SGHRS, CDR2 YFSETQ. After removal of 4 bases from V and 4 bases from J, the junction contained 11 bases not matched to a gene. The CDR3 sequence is CASSGRAGGPGTGELFF. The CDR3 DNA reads TGCGCCAGCAGCGGAAGGGCGGGAGGGCCGGGCACCGGGGAGCTGTTTTTT. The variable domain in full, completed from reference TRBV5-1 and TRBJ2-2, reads KAGVTQTPRYLIKTRGQQVTLSCSPISGHRSVSWYQQTPGQGLQFLFEYFSETQRNKGNFPGRFSGRQFSNSRSEMNVSTLELGDSALYLCASSGRAGGPGTGELFFGEGSRLTVL.

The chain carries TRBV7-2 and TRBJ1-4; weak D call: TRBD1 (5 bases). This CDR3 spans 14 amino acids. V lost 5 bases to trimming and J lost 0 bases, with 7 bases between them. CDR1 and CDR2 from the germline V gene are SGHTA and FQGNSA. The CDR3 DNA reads TGTGCCAGCAGCCCAGGGACAACTAATGAAAAACTGTTTTTT. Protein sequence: CASSPGTTNEKLFF.

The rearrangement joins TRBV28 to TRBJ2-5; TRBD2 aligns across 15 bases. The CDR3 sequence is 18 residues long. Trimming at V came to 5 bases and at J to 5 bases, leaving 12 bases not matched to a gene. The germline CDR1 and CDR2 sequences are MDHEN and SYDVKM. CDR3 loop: CASSPPGLAGGPQETQYF. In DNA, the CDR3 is TGTGCCAGCAGTCCACCCGGACTAGCGGGAGGGCCGCAGGAGACCCAGTACTTC.

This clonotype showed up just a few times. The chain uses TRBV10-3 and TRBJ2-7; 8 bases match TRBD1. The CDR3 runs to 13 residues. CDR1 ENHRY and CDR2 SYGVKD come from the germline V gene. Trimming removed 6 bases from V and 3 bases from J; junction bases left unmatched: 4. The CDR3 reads CAISTGGLYEQYF. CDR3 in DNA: TGTGCCATCAGCACAGGGGGTCTCTACGAGCAGTACTTC.

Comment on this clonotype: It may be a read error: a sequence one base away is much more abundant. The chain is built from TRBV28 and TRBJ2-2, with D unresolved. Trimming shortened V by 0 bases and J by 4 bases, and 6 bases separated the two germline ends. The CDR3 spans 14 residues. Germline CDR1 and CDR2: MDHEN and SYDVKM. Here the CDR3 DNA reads TGTGCCAGCAGTTTATGCTTAGCCACCGGGGAGCTGTTTTTT. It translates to CASSLCLATGELFF.

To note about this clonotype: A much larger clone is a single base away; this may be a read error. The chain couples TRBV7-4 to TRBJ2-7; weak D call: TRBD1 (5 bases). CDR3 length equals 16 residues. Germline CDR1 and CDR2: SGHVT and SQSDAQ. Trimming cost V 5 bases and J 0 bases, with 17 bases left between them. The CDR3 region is CASSPRDLFSSYEQYF. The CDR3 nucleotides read TGTGCCAGCAGCCCCAGGGATCTTTTTAGCTCCTACGAGCAGTACTTC. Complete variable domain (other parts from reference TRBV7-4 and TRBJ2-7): GAGVSQSPRYKVAKRGRDVALRCDSISGHVTLYWYRQTLGQGSEVLTYSQSDAQRDKSGRPSGRFSAERPERSVSTLKIQRTEQGDSAVYLCASSPRDLFSSYEQYFGPGTRLTVT.

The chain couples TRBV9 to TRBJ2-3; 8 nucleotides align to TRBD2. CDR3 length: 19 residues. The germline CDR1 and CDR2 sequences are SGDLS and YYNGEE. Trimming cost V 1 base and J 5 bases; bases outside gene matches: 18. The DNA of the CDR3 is TGTGCCAGCAGCGTACCCCACGGGGGGGTGAGCGGGACCGGAGATACGCAGTATTTT. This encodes CASSVPHGGVSGTGDTQYF.

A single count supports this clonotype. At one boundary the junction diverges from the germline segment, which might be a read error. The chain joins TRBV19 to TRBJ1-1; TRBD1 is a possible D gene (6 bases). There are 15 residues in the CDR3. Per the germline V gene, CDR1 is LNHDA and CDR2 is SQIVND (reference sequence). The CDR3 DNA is TGTGCCAGTAAACTGCGGGGGGCGGTGAACACTGAAGCTCTCTTT. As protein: CASKLRGAVNTEALF.

The CDR3: CASSVGAGTGAVGYTF. The CDR3 DNA reads TGTGCCAGCAGCGTAGGGGCCGGGACAGGGGCCGTTGGCTACACCTTC. The V and J genes are TRBV9 and TRBJ1-2, with 10 bases aligning to TRBD1. V dropped 0 bases and J dropped 7; count of bases not matched to a gene: 9. The CDR3 runs to 16 residues. Looked up from germline, CDR1 is SGDLS and CDR2 is YYNGEE.

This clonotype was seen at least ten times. The CDR3 nucleotides are TGTGCCAGCAGTTCCTCCCGGGAGGAGGTAATCAATGGCTACACCTTC. It yields the protein CASSSSREEVINGYTF. The V gene is TRBV7-9, the J gene TRBJ1-2; D call uncertain. Trimming left V 6 bases short and J 6 bases short, with 23 bases between. CDR1 is SEHNR, CDR2 FQNEAQ, per germline (reference sequence). The length of the CDR3 is 16 residues.

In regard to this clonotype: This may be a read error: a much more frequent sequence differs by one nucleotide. CDR3 sequence: CARPRLGSYEQYF. The DNA for the CDR3 is TGTGCCAGGCCCCGACTAGGCTCCTACGAGCAGTACTTC. The genes are TRBV6-1 and TRBJ2-7, with D maybe TRBD2 (6 bases). Deletions cut 9 bases from V and 0 bases from J, with 12 bases between. The CDR3 totals 13 residues. CDR1 and CDR2 (germline): MNHNS, SASEGT.

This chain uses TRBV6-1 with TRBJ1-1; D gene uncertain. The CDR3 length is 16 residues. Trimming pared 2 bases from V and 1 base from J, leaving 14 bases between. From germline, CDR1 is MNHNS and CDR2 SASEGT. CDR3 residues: CASSEFLREGNTEAFF. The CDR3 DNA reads TGTGCCAGCAGTGAATTCCTCCGGGAGGGGAACACTGAAGCTTTCTTT.